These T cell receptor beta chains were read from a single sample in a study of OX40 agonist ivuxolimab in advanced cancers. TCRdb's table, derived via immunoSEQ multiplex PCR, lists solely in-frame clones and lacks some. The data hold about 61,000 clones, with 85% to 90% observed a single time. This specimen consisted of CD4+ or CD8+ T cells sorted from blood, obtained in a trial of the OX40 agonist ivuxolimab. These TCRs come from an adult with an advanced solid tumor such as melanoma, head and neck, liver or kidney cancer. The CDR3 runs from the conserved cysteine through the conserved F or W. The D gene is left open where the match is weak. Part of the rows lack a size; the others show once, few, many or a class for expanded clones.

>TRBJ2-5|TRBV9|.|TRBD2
CASSGQKLAGGRETQYF
TGTGCCAGCAGCGGCCAGAAGTTAGCGGGGGGCCGTGAGACCCAGTACTTC
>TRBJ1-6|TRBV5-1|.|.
CASSSQGTVGRAPLHF
TGCGCCAGCAGCTCGCAAGGGACTGTAGGTCGGGCACCCCTCCACTTT
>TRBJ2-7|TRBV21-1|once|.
CASSTRGYYEQYF
TGTGCCAGCAGCACAAGGGGGTACTACGAGCAGTACTTC
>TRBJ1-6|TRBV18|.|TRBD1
CASSIQTGGTDSPLHF
TGTGCCAGCTCAATACAGACAGGGGGTACGGATTCACCCCTCCACTTT
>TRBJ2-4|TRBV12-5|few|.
CASGLAPTKNIQYF
TGTGCTAGTGGTTTGGCCCCGACCAAAAACATTCAGTACTTC
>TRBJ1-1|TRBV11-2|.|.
CASSLASGLNTEAFF
TGTGCCAGCAGCTTAGCATCAGGGTTGAACACTGAAGCTTTCTTT
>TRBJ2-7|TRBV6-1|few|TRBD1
CASRSGTGGMYEQYF
TGTGCCAGCAGATCGGGGACAGGGGGCATGTACGAGCAGTACTTC
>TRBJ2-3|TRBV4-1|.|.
CASSGPSSTDTQYF
TGCGCCAGCAGCGGCCCCAGTAGCACAGATACGCAGTATTTT
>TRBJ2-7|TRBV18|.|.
CASSPDSLGEQYF
TGTGCCAGCTCACCGGACTCCCTCGGGGAGCAGTACTTC
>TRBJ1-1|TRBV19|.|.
CASTAREPNTEAFF
TGTGCCAGTACGGCAAGGGAGCCGAACACTGAAGCTTTCTTT
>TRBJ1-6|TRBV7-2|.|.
CASSLVGYSPLHF
TGTGCCAGCAGCTTAGTTGGGTATTCACCCCTCCACTTT
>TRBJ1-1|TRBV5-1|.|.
CASSFSPNSGDVAFF
TGCGCCAGCAGCTTTAGCCCGAATTCAGGGGACGTAGCTTTCTTT
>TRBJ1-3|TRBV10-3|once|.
CAIKGTSGNTIYF
TGTGCCATCAAGGGGACATCCGGAAACACCATATATTTT
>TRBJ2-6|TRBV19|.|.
CASNGQNSGANVLTF
TGTGCCAGTAACGGGCAGAACTCTGGGGCCAACGTCCTGACTTTC
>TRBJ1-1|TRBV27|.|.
CASRGRGGRKTEAFF
TGTGCCAGCAGGGGCCGGGGCGGGAGAAAAACTGAAGCTTTCTTT
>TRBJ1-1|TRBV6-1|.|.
CASSEITGMNTEAFF
TGTGCCAGCAGTGAAATAACAGGCATGAACACTGAAGCTTTCTTT
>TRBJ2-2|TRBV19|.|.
CASSVIAANTGELFF
TGTGCCAGTAGTGTGATAGCCGCGAACACCGGGGAGCTGTTTTTT
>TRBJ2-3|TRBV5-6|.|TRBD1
CASSLGQGSTDTQYF
TGTGCCAGCAGCTTGGGACAGGGAAGCACAGATACGCAGTATTTT
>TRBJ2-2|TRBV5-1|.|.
CASSFEGLDTGELFF
TGCGCCAGCAGCTTTGAGGGGCTGGACACCGGGGAGCTGTTTTTT
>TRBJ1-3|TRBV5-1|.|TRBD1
CASSATGISGNTIYF
TGCGCCAGCAGCGCGACAGGGATCTCTGGAAACACCATATATTTT
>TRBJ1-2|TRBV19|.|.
CASTRGRNYGYTF
TGTGCCAGTACCCGGGGGAGGAACTATGGCTACACCTTC
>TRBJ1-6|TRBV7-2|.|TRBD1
CASSPMDRGPNSPLHF
TGTGCCAGCAGCCCAATGGACAGGGGCCCTAATTCACCCCTCCACTTT
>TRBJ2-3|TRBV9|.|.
CASSTIRDFTDTQYF
TGTGCCAGCAGCACCATCCGGGACTTCACAGATACGCAGTATTTT
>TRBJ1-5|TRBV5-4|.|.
CASSRDRSNQPQHF
TGTGCCAGCAGCCGAGACAGAAGCAATCAGCCCCAGCATTTT
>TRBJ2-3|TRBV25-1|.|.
CASSDSSSRTDTQYF
TGTGCCAGCAGTGACTCTAGCTCCCGCACAGATACGCAGTATTTT
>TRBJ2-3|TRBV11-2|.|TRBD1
CASSPYGQGTTDTQYF
TGTGCCAGCAGCCCCTACGGACAGGGGACCACAGATACGCAGTATTTT
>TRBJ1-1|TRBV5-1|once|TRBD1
CASSLEAGGHREAFF
TGCGCCAGCAGCTTGGAGGCAGGGGGTCATCGAGAAGCTTTCTTT
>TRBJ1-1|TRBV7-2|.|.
CASSLGPMNTEAFF
TGTGCCAGCAGCTTAGGGCCCATGAACACTGAAGCTTTCTTT
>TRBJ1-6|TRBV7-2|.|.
CASSSGGSSPLHF
TGTGCCAGCAGCTCGGGGGGAAGTTCACCCCTCCACTTT
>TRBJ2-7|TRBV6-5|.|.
CASSYMGRGYEQYF
TGTGCCAGCAGTTACATGGGCAGGGGCTACGAGCAGTACTTC